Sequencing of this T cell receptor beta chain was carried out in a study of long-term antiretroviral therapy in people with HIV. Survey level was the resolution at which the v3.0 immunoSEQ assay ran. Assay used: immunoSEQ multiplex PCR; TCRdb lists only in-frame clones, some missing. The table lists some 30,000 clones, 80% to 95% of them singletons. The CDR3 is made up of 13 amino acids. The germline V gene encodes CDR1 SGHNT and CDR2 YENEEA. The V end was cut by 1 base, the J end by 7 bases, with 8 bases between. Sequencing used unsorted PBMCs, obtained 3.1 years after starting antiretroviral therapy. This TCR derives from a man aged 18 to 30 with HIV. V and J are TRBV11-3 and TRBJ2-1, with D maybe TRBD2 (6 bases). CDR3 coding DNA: TGTGCCAGCAGCTTAGTCGGGAGTAATGAGCAGTTCTTC. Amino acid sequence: CASSLVGSNEQFF.